Included here is one T cell receptor (beta chain) sequence, with context. Its antigen is unknown. This sample is drawn from a study of shared clonotypes between healthy human individuals. Study-wide results and caveats: Researchers sampled blood only, noting tissue repertoires likely differ.

Input per replicate PCR of unsorted PBMC was roughly 300 ng DNA, corresponding to around 30,000 T cell genomes. In the authors' methods: ImmunoSEQ supplied junction-only sequences lacking quality scores, so filtering was different. Data came from immunoSEQ multiplex PCR; TCRdb stores just in-frame clones and leaves some out. D and trimming were read from the DNA, whereas the V and J calls and clone size are those reported in that table. The sample has over 400,000 clones; around 80% are singletons. This TCR derives from a woman aged 40 to 55 in good health. Some clones in this sample may be carry-over from other donors' samples. Specimen: PBMCs.

CDR3 sequence (DNA): TGTGCCAGCTCACCACAGAGCTCTGGGGCCAACGTCCTGACTTTC. Residues: CASSPQSSGANVLTF. This sequence joins TRBV18 and TRBJ2-6; no firm D call. Germline V gives CDR1 KGHSH, CDR2 LQKENI. This CDR3 spans 15 amino acids. Trimming took 1 base from V and 0 from J, leaving 4 bases between them.